This T cell receptor (beta chain) was captured in a study of shared clonotypes between healthy human individuals. Data came from immunoSEQ multiplex PCR; TCRdb stores just in-frame clones and leaves some out. The sample carries over 2,000,000 clones, 93% recorded once. Broader study findings: Across several donors, naive CD4 shared around 5.1%, naive CD8 under 4%, memory CD4 approximately 2.5%, memory CD8 around 0.42%. Rarefaction curves obtained for sorted subsets showed sequencing incomplete despite large depth. Blood alone was sampled, and tissue repertoires likely differ.

CDR3 length: 20 amino acids. V was pared by 5 bases and J by 2 bases, with 19 bases of the junction left unmatched. Per germline, CDR1 MDHEN and CDR2 SYDVKM. CD8 cells classed as naive were CD45RO-negative and positively selected for CCR7, excluding terminally differentiated effector memory CD45RA+ cells. All the donors were Caucasian adults who lived in Nashville, Tennessee. A word on this clone: Its antigen is still unknown.

The clonotype was recovered from a man in his late teens or twenties in good health. Some clones in this sample may be carry-over from other donors' samples. The chain is built from TRBV28 and TRBJ2-1, with 9 bases lining up with TRBD2. The sequenced sample consisted of naive CD8+ T cells from PBMCs. CDR3 region: CASSDVGPRLAGQTYNEQFF. CDR3 coding DNA: TGTGCCAGCAGTGACGTAGGCCCGAGGCTAGCGGGGCAGACCTACAATGAGCAGTTCTTC.